The clone carrying this T cell receptor beta chain has a single count. These data originate in a study of T cell responses to AZD1222 COVID-19 vaccine. Germline lookup yields CDR1 MNHEY and CDR2 SVGEGT. The ends lost 2 bases at V and 0 bases at J; junction bases unmatched: 14. CDR3 length: 19 amino acids. Assay: immunoSEQ multiplex PCR; the TCRdb copy retains only in-frame clones and omits some. The sample has roughly 140,000 clones, roughly 91% seen once. Here the sequenced sample was peripheral blood, taken on day 0 of AZD1222 vaccination. The gene calls are TRBV6-2 or TRBV6-3 and TRBJ1-1, with 8 bases fitting TRBD1. The sequence came from an adult in good health. DNA for the CDR3: TGTGCCAGCAGTTACCCAACCATAGGACAGGGATTGATGAACACTGAAGCTTTCTTT. It yields the protein CASSYPTIGQGLMNTEAFF.